This TCR beta chain was sequenced in a study of post-analysis software for immune sequencing data. Study summary: Secondary progressive, relapsing-remitting and progressive-relapsing multiple sclerosis were among the included disease courses. Points from the study as a whole: The normalized Chao1 diversity of multiple sclerosis patients was significantly lower than that of controls. Under F measure analysis, samples from one preparation batch co-clustered strongly. Controls had lower frequencies than patients of about 5 TRBV segments, which included TRBV5-6, TRBV5-1 and TRBV20-1.

This clonotype was observed a handful of times. The antigen is undetermined. V dropped 5 bases and J dropped 6 bases, with 13 bases sitting between them. Germline CDR1 is MNHNY and CDR2 is SVGAGI (reference sequence). This CDR3 contains 13 residues. Libraries were made from TCR beta cDNA, and they carried unique molecular identifiers. Each sample of about 0.95 to 11 million input T cells yielded roughly 500,000 cDNA molecules, so each molecule approximated one T cell. Via MiXCR, TCRdb re-called the PCR reads, giving one row per CDR3 protein. The sample gives more than 450,000 distinct CDR3 sequences, around 34% of which show up once; 4.5% to 7.5% is in the top ten.

The chain employs TRBV6-6 and TRBJ1-1; D call uncertain. Source material: blood. The sequence was obtained from a girl aged 2-17 years with multiple sclerosis. CDR3 DNA sequence: TGTGCCAGCAGTGGCCCCGATAAGCCTGAAGCTTTCTTT. Amino acids: CASSGPDKPEAFF.